This T cell receptor beta chain was sequenced in a study of Graves' ophthalmopathy and Graves' hyperthyroidism. Germline CDR1 reads DFQATT; CDR2 reads SNEGSKA (reference sequence). V was pared by 5 bases and J by 5 bases, with 24 bases between. The CDR3 consists of 16 residues. RNA transcripts yielded amplified TCR beta CDR3 regions. Second-round multiplex PCR followed a first-round RT-PCR using HTBI primers. One entry per CDR3 protein results from TCRdb running MiXCR on the multiplex PCR reads. The table lists 560,000 or so distinct CDR3 sequences, roughly 40% of them singletons. This clonotype occurred many times.

The gene calls are TRBV20-1 and TRBJ1-2, with D uncertain. The source of this sequence is an adult man with Graves' hyperthyroidism. The sample comprised peripheral blood or thyroid tissue (not recorded which). As DNA, the CDR3 is TGCAGTGCTTCCAAGGAGAGTGGGTTCTTGGGGTATGGCTACACCTTC. This gives the protein CSASKESGFLGYGYTF.